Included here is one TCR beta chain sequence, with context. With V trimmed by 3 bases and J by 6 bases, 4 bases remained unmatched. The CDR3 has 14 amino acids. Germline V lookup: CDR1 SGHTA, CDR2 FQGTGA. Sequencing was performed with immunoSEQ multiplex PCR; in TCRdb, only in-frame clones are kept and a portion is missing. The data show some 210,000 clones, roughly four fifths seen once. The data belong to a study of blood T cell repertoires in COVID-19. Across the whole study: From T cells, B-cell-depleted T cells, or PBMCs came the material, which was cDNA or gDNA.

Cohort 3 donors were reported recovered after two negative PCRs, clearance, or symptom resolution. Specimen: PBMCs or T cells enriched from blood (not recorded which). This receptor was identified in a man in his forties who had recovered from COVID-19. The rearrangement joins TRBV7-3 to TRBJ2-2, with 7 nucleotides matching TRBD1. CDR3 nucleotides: TGTGCCAGCAGCTTTCTACAGGGGCCCGGGGAGCTGTTTTTT. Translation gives CASSFLQGPGELFF. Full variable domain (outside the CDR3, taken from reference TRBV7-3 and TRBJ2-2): GAGVSQTPSNKVTEKGKYVELRCDPISGHTALYWYRQSLGQGPEFLIYFQGTGAADDSGLPNDRFFAVRPEGSVSTLKIQRTERGDSAVYLCASSFLQGPGELFFGEGSRLTVL.